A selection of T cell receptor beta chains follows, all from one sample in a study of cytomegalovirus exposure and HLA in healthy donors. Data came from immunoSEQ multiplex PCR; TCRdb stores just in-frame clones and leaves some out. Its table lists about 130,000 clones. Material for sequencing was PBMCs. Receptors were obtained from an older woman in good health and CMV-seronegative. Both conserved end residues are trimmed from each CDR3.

CDR3aa: ASRIAGVLINEQF
j_gene: TRBJ2-1
v_gene: TRBV2

CDR3aa: ASSQVGLADYEQY
j_gene: NA
v_gene: TRBV4-1

CDR3aa: ASSVGGETQY
j_gene: TRBJ2-5
v_gene: TRBV9

CDR3aa: ASSLVRGQGRFTYEQY
j_gene: TRBJ2-7
v_gene: TRBV7-9

CDR3aa: ASSVATGSYEQY
j_gene: TRBJ2-7
v_gene: TRBV9

CDR3aa: ASSSYGGRGNNYGYT
j_gene: TRBJ1-2
v_gene: TRBV9

CDR3aa: ASSLPSGRGHEQY
j_gene: TRBJ2-7
v_gene: TRBV28

CDR3aa: ASSLNGRLEAF
j_gene: TRBJ1-1
v_gene: TRBV11-2

CDR3aa: ASTWVAGRDEQF
j_gene: TRBJ2-1
v_gene: TRBV27

CDR3aa: ASSLRGTGDQPQH
j_gene: TRBJ1-5
v_gene: TRBV5-1

CDR3aa: ASSIEDRAHSYEQY
j_gene: TRBJ2-7
v_gene: TRBV9

CDR3aa: ASSPPGKYEQY
j_gene: TRBJ2-7
v_gene: TRBV27

CDR3aa: ASSGGLADYEQY
j_gene: TRBJ2-7
v_gene: TRBV9

CDR3aa: ASSYQGQARSNTGELF
j_gene: TRBJ2-2
v_gene: TRBV5-4

CDR3aa: ASSLVSGWEEKLF
j_gene: TRBJ1-4
v_gene: TRBV7-9

CDR3aa: ASSRGQEEKLF
j_gene: TRBJ1-4
v_gene: TRBV11-2

CDR3aa: ASGTGSTYEQY
j_gene: TRBJ2-7
v_gene: TRBV28

CDR3aa: ASSVHQGSSTDTQY
j_gene: TRBJ2-3
v_gene: TRBV6-1

CDR3aa: ASTATLNTEAF
j_gene: TRBJ1-1
v_gene: TRBV2

CDR3aa: ASSLTVGNTEAF
j_gene: TRBJ1-1
v_gene: TRBV5-1

CDR3aa: ASSTGGREKLF
j_gene: TRBJ1-4
v_gene: TRBV5-1

CDR3aa: ASSEGLAGLETQY
j_gene: TRBJ2-5
v_gene: TRBV9

CDR3aa: ASRGTSGSNEQF
j_gene: TRBJ2-1
v_gene: TRBV2

CDR3aa: ASSEGQGGETQY
j_gene: TRBJ2-5
v_gene: TRBV6-1

CDR3aa: ASSSSEGRRLLLYGYT
j_gene: TRBJ1-2
v_gene: TRBV9

CDR3aa: ASSMSGGPDTQY
j_gene: TRBJ2-3
v_gene: TRBV19

CDR3aa: ATSFQGDYGYT
j_gene: TRBJ1-2
v_gene: TRBV28

CDR3aa: ASSLTGAGTEAF
j_gene: TRBJ1-1
v_gene: TRBV5-6

CDR3aa: ASSWGVSYEQY
j_gene: TRBJ2-7
v_gene: TRBV27

CDR3aa: ASSFLGTDNYGYT
j_gene: TRBJ1-2
v_gene: TRBV5-1

CDR3aa: ASTPLKRGQLNNQPQH
j_gene: TRBJ1-5
v_gene: TRBV27

CDR3aa: ASSSGGTDNTGELF
j_gene: TRBJ2-2
v_gene: TRBV5-4

CDR3aa: ASSYGLIYNEQF
j_gene: TRBJ2-1
v_gene: TRBV6-5

CDR3aa: ARKTGPRETQY
j_gene: TRBJ2-5
v_gene: TRBV19

CDR3aa: ASSIETSGRAGSGELF
j_gene: TRBJ2-2
v_gene: TRBV19

CDR3aa: ASSWEGGANGELF
j_gene: TRBJ2-2
v_gene: TRBV6-1